These 8 T cell receptor beta chains were sequenced from one sample in a study of blood T cell repertoires in COVID-19. Clones were sequenced by immunoSEQ multiplex PCR, and TCRdb holds only the in-frame ones, with some missing. The data show 330,000 or so clones, approximately 88% seen once. Sequencing was carried out using PBMCs or T cells enriched from blood (not recorded which). The source is a man aged 25 to 45 who had recovered from COVID-19.

V and J are TRBV30 and TRBJ1-4, with 8 bases fitting TRBD1. Germline values: CDR1 GTSNPN, CDR2 SVGIG (reference sequence). This CDR3 has 15 residues. The V and J ends lost 1 base and 10 bases, in that order; junction bases with no gene match: 11. Here the CDR3 DNA reads TGTGCCTGGAGTGGTCGGACAGGGCCGGTGGGAAAACTGTTTTTT. Translation: CAWSGRTGPVGKLFF.

This chain connects TRBV6-5 to TRBJ1-6, with 7 bases matching TRBD1. In germline, CDR1 is MNHEY, CDR2 SVGAGI. The CDR3 has 15 amino acids. Germline trimming cut 7 bases from V and 2 bases from J; bases unmatched to any gene: 5. The CDR3 loop reads CASIQGLPYNSPLHF. DNA for the CDR3: TGTGCCAGCATACAGGGGTTACCCTATAATTCACCCCTCCACTTT.

The gene calls are TRBV5-1 and TRBJ1-4, with a possible D match to TRBD1 (6 bases). Per the germline V gene, CDR1 is SGHRS and CDR2 is YFSETQ. The CDR3 sequence is 15 residues long. Trimming pared 4 bases from V and 8 bases from J, leaving 18 bases between. The CDR3 DNA follows: TGCGCCAGCAGCCCGTCACAGGGCCGTGAAGAAAAACTGTTTTTT. It codes for CASSPSQGREEKLFF.

The chain uses TRBV4-1 and TRBJ2-7; 12 bases fit TRBD2. This CDR3 has 16 amino acids. The germline CDR1 and CDR2 sequences are MGHRA and YSYEKL. Trimming removed 1 base from V and 4 bases from J; junction bases left unmatched: 5. In DNA form, the CDR3 reads TGCGCCAGCAGCCAAGGACTAGCGGGGGCCGGGTACGAGCAGTACTTC. It codes for CASSQGLAGAGYEQYF.

The V gene is TRBV25-1, the J gene TRBJ2-3; 11 bases align to TRBD2. With V trimmed by 4 bases and J by 2 bases, 2 bases remained unmatched. This CDR3 comprises 15 residues. CDR1 and CDR2 (germline): MGHDK, SYGVNS. CDR3 DNA: TGTGCCAGCAGTGCACTAGCGGGGGCCACAGATACGCAGTATTTT. Translation gives CASSALAGATDTQYF.

The gene calls are TRBV4-1 and TRBJ2-3, with 9 bases lining up with TRBD1. Germline loops: CDR1 MGHRA, CDR2 YSYEKL. The J segment lost 4 bases and the V segment lost 11 bases, leaving 7 bases of the junction unmatched. The CDR3 extends over 13 amino acids. The CDR3 nucleotides are TGCGCCTCCAGGGACAGGGTCTCAGATACGCAGTATTTT. It encodes CASRDRVSDTQYF.

A single count supports this clone. J is TRBJ1-2 and V is TRBV2; 7 bases map to TRBD1. There are 15 residues in the CDR3. Trimming cost V 5 bases and J 4 bases; bases outside gene matches: 10. From germline, CDR1 is SNHLY and CDR2 FYNNEI. The DNA of the CDR3 is TGTGCCAGCAGTTCAACCGGACAGGCCCGCTATGGCTACACCTTC. Its translation: CASSSTGQARYGYTF.

This chain links TRBV10-3 with TRBJ2-6, with a tentative D call TRBD1 (5 bases). This CDR3 is built from 17 residues. The germline V and J ends were trimmed by 6 bases and 0 bases, with 15 bases remaining between them. Germline V lookup: CDR1 ENHRY, CDR2 SYGVKD. The CDR3 DNA is TGTGCCATCAGAATAGGGGCAGGGAACTCTGGGGCCAACGTCCTGACTTTC. Encoded protein: CAIRIGAGNSGANVLTF.